This TCR beta chain comes out of a study of blood T cell repertoires in COVID-19. Looking at the study overall: In each case, the material was cDNA or gDNA derived from T cells, B-cell-depleted T cells, or PBMCs.

The CDR3 sequence is 18 residues long. After removal of 1 base from V and 4 bases from J, the junction contained 7 bases not matched to a gene. Germline V gene data show CDR1 as SGHTA and CDR2 as FQGNSA. Assay used: immunoSEQ multiplex PCR; TCRdb lists only in-frame clones, some missing. The repertoire includes over 60,000 clones, roughly 82% of them detected once, and approximately 18% sits in the top ten. This chain joins TRBV7-2 and TRBJ2-1, with 13 bases matching TRBD2. This clonotype was sampled from a human donor in a cohort sampled during active COVID-19. Material: peripheral blood. CDR3 bases: TGTGCCAGCAGCTTAGGACAACTAGCGGGGGGGCGGTACAATGAGCAGTTCTTC. Its translation is CASSLGQLAGGRYNEQFF.